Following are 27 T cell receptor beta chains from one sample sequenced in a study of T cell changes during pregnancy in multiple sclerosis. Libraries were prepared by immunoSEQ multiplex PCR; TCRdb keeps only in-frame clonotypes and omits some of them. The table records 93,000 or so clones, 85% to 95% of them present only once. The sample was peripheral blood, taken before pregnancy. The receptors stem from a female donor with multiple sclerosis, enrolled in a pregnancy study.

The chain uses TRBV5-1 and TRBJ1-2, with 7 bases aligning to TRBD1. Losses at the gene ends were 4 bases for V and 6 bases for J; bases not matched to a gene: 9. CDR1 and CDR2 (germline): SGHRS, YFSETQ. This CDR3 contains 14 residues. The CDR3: CASSANYRGDGYTF. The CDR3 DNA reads TGCGCCAGCAGCGCCAATTACAGGGGAGATGGCTACACCTTC.

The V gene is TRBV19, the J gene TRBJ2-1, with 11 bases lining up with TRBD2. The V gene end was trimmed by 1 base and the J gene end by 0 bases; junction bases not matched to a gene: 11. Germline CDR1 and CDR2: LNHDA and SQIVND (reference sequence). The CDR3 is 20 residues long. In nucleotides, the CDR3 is TGTGCCAGTAGTATAGTGAGCCTAGCGGGGGGCCGGAGCTCCTACAATGAGCAGTTCTTC. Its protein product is CASSIVSLAGGRSSYNEQFF. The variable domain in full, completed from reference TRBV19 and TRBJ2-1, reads DGGITQSPKYLFRKEGQNVTLSCEQNLNHDAMYWYRQDPGQGLRLIYYSQIVNDFQKGDIAEGYSVSREKKESFPLTVTSAQKNPTAFYLCASSIVSLAGGRSSYNEQFFGPGTRLTVL.

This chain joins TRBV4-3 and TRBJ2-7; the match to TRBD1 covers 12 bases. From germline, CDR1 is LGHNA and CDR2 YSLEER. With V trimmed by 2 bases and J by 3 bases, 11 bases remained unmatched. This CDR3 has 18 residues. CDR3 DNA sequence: TGCGCCAGCAGCCAACCTAAGGGCGGGACAGGGGGCTTCTACGAGCAGTACTTC. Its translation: CASSQPKGGTGGFYEQYF.

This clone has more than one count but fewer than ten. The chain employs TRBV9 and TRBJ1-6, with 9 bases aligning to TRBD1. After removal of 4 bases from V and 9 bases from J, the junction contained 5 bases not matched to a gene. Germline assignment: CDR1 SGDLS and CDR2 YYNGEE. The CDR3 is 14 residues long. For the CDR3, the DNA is TGTGCCAGCAGCACCGGGACAGGGATTTCACCCCTCCACTTT. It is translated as CASSTGTGISPLHF.

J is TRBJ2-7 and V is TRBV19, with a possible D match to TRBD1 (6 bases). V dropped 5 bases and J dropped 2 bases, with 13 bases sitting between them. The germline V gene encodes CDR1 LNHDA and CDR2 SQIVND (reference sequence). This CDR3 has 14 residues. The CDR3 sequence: CASSPRGGTYEQYF. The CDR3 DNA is TGTGCCAGTAGTCCCCGTGGGGGCACCTACGAGCAGTACTTC. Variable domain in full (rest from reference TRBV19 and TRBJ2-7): DGGITQSPKYLFRKEGQNVTLSCEQNLNHDAMYWYRQDPGQGLRLIYYSQIVNDFQKGDIAEGYSVSREKKESFPLTVTSAQKNPTAFYLCASSPRGGTYEQYFGPGTRLTVT.

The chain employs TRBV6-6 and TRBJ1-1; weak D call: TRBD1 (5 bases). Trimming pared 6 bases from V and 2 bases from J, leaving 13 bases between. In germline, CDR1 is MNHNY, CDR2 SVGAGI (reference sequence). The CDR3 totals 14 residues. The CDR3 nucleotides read TGTGCCAGCAGCCCCCGGACAACCAACACTGAAGCTTTCTTT. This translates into CASSPRTTNTEAFF.

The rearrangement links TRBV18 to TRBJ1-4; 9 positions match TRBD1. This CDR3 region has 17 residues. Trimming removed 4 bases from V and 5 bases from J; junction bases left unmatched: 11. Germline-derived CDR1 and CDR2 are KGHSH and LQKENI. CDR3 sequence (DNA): TGTGCCAGCTCACGGGGACAGGGCCTTAAGTCGAATGAAAAACTGTTTTTT. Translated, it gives CASSRGQGLKSNEKLFF. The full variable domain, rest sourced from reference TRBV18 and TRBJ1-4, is NAGVMQNPRHLVRRRGQEARLRCSPMKGHSHVYWYRQLPEEGLKFMVYLQKENIIDESGMPKERFSAEFPKEGPSILRIQQVVRGDSAAYFCASSRGQGLKSNEKLFFGSGTQLSVL.

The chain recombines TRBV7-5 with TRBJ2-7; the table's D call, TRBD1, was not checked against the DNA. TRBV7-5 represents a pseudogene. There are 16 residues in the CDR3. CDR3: CVRSLPRVLVAYEQYF. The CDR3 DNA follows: TGTGTCAGAAGCTTGCCCAGGGTTCTAGTGGCCTACGAGCAGTACTTC.

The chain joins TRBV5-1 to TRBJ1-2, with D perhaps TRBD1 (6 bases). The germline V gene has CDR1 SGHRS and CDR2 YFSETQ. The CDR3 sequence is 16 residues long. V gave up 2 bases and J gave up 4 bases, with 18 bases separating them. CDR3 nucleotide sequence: TGCGCCAGCAGCTTTAATGATGGCGGGGGCCTCTATGGCTACACCTTC. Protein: CASSFNDGGGLYGYTF.

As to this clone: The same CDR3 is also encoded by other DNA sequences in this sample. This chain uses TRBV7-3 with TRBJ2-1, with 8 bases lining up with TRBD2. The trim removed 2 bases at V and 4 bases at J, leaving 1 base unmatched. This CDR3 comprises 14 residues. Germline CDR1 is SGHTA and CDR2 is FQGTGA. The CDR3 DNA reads TGTGCCAGCAGCTTAGCGGGGGGATACAATGAGCAGTTCTTC. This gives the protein CASSLAGGYNEQFF.

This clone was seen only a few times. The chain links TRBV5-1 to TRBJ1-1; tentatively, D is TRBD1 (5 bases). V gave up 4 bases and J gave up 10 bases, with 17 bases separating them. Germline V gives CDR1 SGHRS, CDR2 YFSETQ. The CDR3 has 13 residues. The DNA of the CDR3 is TGCGCCAGCAGCCGGGGGGAACAAAAGGTAGCTTTCTTT. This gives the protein CASSRGEQKVAFF.

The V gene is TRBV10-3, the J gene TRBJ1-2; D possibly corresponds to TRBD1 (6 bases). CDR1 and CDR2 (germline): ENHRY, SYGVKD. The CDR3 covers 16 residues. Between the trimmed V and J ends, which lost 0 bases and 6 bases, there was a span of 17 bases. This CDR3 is CAISESETGKGDGYTF. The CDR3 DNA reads TGTGCCATCAGTGAGTCGGAAACAGGGAAGGGAGATGGCTACACCTTC.

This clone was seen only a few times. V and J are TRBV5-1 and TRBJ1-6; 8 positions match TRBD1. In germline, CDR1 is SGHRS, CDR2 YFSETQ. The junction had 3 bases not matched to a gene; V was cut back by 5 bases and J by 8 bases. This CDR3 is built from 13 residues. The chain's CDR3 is CASRGQGDSPLHF. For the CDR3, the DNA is TGCGCCAGCAGAGGACAGGGAGATTCACCCCTCCACTTT.

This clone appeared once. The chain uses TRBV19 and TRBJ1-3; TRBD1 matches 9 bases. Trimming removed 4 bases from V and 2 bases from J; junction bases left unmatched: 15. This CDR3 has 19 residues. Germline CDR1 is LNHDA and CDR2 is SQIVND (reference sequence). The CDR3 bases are TGTGCCAGTAGTAGGACCGGGACAGGGATTCGATTACCTGGAAACACCATATATTTT. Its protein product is CASSRTGTGIRLPGNTIYF.

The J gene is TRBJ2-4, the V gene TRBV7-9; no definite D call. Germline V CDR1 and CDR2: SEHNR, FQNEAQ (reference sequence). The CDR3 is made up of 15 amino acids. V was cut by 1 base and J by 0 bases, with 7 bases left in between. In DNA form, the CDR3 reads TGTGCCAGCAGCTTAGATTCTTTAGCCAAAAACATTCAGTACTTC. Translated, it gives CASSLDSLAKNIQYF.

Here the CDR3 DNA reads TGCGCCAGCAGCCTTTACCGACAGGAACATCTTCAAGAGACCCAGTACTTC. Protein sequence: CASSLYRQEHLQETQYF. The chain recombines TRBV5-1 with TRBJ2-5; TRBD1 is a possible D gene (6 bases). The V and J ends lost 4 bases and 2 bases respectively, with 21 bases between them. From germline, CDR1 is SGHRS and CDR2 YFSETQ. This CDR3 is 17 amino acids long.

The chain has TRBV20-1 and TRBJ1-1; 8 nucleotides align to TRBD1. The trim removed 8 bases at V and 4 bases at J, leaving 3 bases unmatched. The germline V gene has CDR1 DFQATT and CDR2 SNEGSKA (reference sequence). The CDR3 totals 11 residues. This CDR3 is CSPQGGTEAFF. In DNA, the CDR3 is TGCAGTCCACAGGGGGGCACTGAAGCTTTCTTT.

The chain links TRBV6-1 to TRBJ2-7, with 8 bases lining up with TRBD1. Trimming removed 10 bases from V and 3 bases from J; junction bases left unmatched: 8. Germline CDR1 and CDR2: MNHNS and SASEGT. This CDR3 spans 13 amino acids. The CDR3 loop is CAISGTGLYEQYF. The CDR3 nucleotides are TGTGCCATCTCCGGGACAGGCCTCTACGAGCAGTACTTC.

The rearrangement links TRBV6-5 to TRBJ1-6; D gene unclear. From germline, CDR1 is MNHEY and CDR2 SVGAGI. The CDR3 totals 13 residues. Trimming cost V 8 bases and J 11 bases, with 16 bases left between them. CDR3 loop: CASSLPRDTPLHF. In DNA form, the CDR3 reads TGTGCCAGCTCCCTTCCCCGGGATACACCCCTCCACTTT.

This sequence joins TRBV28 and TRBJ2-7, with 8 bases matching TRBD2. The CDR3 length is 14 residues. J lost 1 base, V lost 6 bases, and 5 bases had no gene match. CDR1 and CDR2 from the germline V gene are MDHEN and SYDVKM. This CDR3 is CASSPLAGSYEQYF. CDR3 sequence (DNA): TGTGCCAGCAGCCCCTTAGCGGGATCCTACGAGCAGTACTTC.

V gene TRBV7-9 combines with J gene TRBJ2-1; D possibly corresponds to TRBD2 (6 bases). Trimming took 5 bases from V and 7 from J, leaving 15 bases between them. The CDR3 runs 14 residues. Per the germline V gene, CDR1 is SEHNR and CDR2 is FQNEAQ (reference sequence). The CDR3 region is CASSLMTAGNEQFF. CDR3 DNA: TGTGCCAGCAGCCTGATGACGGCGGGGAATGAGCAGTTCTTC.

CDR3: CASSTTSGVDTQYF. The CDR3 region has the DNA TGTGCCAGCAGCACGACTAGCGGGGTAGATACGCAGTATTTT. The V gene is TRBV13, the J gene TRBJ2-3, with 11 positions matching TRBD2. Germline V CDR1 and CDR2: PRHDT, FYEKMQ (reference sequence). V was clipped by 5 bases and J by 5 bases; unmatched bases: 3. The CDR3 loop spans 14 amino acids.

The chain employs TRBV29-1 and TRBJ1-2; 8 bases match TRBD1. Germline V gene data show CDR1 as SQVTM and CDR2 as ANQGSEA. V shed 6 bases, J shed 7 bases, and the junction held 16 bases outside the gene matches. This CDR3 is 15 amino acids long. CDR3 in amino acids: CSVRGQGFQGSGYTF. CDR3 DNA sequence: TGCAGCGTCCGCGGACAGGGATTTCAAGGGAGTGGCTACACCTTC.

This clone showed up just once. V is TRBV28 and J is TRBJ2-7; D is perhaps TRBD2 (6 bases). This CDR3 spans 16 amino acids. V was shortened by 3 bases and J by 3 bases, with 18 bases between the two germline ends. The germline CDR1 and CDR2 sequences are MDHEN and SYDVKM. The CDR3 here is CASSFQPGLLHYEQYF. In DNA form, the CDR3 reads TGTGCCAGCAGTTTCCAGCCGGGACTCCTCCACTACGAGCAGTACTTC.

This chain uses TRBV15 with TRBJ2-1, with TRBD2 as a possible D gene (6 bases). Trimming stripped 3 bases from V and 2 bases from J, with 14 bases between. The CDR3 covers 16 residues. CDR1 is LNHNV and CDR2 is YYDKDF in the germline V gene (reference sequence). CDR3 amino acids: CATSSLAGRPYNEQFF. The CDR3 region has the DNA TGTGCCACCAGCAGCCTGGCGGGACGGCCCTACAATGAGCAGTTCTTC.

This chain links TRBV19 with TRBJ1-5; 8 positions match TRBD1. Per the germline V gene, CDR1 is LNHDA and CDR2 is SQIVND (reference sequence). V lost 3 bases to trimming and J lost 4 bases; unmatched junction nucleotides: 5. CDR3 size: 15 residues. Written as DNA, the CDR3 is TGTGCCAGTAGTATTGGAGGGACAGGAAATCAGCCCCAGCATTTT. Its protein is CASSIGGTGNQPQHF.

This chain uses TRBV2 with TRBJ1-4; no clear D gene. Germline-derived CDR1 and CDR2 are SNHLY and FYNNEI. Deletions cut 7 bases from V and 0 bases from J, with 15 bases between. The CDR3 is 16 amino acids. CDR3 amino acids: CASIPTLGTTNEKLFF. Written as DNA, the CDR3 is TGTGCCAGCATCCCGACCCTCGGGACAACTAATGAAAAACTGTTTTTT.